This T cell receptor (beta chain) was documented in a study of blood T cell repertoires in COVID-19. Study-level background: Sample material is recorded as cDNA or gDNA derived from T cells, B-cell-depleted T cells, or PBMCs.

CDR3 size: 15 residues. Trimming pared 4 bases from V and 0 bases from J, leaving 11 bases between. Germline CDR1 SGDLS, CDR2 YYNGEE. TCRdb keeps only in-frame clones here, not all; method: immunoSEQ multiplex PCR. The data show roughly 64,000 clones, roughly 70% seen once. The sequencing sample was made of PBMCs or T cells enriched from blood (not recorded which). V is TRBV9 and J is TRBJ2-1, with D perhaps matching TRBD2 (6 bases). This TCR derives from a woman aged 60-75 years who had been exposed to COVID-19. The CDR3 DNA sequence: TGTGCCAGCAGCCATGGAGCGGGCTCCTACAATGAGCAGTTCTTC. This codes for CASSHGAGSYNEQFF.